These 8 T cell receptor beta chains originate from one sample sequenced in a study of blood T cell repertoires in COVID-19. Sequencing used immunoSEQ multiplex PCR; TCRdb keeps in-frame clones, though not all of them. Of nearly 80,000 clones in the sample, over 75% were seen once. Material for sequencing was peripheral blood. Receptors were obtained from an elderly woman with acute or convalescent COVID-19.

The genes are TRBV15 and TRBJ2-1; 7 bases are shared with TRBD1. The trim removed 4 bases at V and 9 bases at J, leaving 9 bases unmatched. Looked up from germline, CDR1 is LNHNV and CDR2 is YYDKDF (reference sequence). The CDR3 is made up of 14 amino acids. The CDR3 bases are TGTGCCACCAGCAACTTCGGACAGGCGAGTGAGCAGTTCTTC. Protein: CATSNFGQASEQFF.

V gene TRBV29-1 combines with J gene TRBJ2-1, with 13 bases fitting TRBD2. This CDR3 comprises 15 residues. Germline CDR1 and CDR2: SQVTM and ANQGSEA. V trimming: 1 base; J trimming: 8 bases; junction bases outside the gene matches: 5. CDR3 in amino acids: CSVEGTSGGVYEQFF. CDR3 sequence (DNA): TGCAGCGTTGAAGGAACTAGCGGGGGGGTATATGAGCAGTTCTTC.

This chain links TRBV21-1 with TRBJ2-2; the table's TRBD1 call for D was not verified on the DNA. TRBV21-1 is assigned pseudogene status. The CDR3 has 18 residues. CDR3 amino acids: CASSKENTGTGVTGELFF. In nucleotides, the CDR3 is TGTGCCAGCAGCAAAGAGAATACCGGGACAGGGGTCACCGGGGAGCTGTTTTTT.

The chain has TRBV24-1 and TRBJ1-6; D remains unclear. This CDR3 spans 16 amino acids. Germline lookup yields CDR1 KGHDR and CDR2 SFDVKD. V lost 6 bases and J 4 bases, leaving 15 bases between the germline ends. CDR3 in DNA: TGTGCCACCAGTCTCCCCCCTCGGAGGTATAATTCACCCCTCCACTTT. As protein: CATSLPPRRYNSPLHF.

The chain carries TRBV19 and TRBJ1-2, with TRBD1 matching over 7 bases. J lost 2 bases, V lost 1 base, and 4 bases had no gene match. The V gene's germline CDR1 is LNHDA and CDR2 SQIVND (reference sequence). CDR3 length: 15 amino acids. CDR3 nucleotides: TGTGCCAGTAGTATAGCCCTGGGACAGAACTATGGCTACACCTTC. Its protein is CASSIALGQNYGYTF.

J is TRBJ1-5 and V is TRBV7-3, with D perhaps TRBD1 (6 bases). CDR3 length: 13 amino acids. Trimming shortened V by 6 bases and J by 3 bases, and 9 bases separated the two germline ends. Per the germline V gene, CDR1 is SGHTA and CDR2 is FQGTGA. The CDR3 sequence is CASSTGPNQPQHF. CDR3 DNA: TGTGCCAGCAGTACAGGGCCCAATCAGCCCCAGCATTTT.

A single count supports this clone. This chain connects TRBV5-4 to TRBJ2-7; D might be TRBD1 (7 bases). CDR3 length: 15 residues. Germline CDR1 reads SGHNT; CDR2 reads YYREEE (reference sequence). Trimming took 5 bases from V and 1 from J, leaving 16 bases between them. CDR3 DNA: TGTGCCAGCAGTCGCGGGACAGTCTTTTCCTACGAGCAGTACTTC. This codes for CASSRGTVFSYEQYF. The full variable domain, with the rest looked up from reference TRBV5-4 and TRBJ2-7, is ETGVTQSPTHLIKTRGQQVTLRCSSQSGHNTVSWYQQALGQGPQFIFQYYREEENGRGNFPPRFSGLQFPNYSSELNVNALELDDSALYLCASSRGTVFSYEQYFGPGTRLTVT.

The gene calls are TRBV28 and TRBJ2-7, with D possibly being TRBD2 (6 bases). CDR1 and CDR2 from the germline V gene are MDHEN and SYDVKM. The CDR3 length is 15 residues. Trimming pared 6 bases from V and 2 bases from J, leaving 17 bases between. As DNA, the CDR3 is TGTGCCAGCAGACTTACGCGGGACGGCCCCTACGAGCAGTACTTC. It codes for CASRLTRDGPYEQYF.